The 3 T cell receptor beta chains below come from one sample, sequenced in a study of cytomegalovirus exposure and HLA in healthy donors. PCR was performed using 60 Vbeta and 13 Jbeta primers. Method: immunoSEQ multiplex PCR; TCRdb's copy keeps in-frame clones and lacks some. This sample has some 92,000 clones, with approximately 80% found just once. Sequencing input: PBMCs. These TCRs come from a man aged 25-45 years in good health and CMV-seronegative.

The chain is built from TRBV7-9 and TRBJ2-4; no clear D. The V gene's germline CDR1 is SEHNR and CDR2 FQNEAQ (reference sequence). Trimming took 4 bases from V and 0 from J, leaving 7 bases between them. The CDR3 consists of 14 residues. The CDR3 loop reads CASSSEVAKNIQYF. In nucleotides, the CDR3 is TGTGCCAGCAGCTCAGAGGTAGCCAAAAACATTCAGTACTTC.

V is TRBV4-2 and J is TRBJ1-2, with 8 bases lining up with TRBD1. Trimming took 0 bases from V and 4 from J; bases not matched to a gene: 7. CDR1 and CDR2 (germline): LGHNA, YNFKEQ. The CDR3 runs to 16 residues. The DNA of the CDR3 is TGTGCCAGCAGCCAAGAAGGAACAGGGGGAGGCTATGGCTACACCTTC. This translates into CASSQEGTGGGYGYTF.

The chain links TRBV9 to TRBJ1-1; 9 bases match TRBD1. Germline V lookup: CDR1 SGDLS, CDR2 YYNGEE. The V and J ends lost 4 bases and 1 base, in that order; junction bases with no gene match: 5. There are 15 residues in the CDR3. This chain's CDR3 is CASSLLQGANTEAFF. DNA of the CDR3: TGTGCCAGCAGCCTTCTACAGGGGGCGAACACTGAAGCTTTCTTT.